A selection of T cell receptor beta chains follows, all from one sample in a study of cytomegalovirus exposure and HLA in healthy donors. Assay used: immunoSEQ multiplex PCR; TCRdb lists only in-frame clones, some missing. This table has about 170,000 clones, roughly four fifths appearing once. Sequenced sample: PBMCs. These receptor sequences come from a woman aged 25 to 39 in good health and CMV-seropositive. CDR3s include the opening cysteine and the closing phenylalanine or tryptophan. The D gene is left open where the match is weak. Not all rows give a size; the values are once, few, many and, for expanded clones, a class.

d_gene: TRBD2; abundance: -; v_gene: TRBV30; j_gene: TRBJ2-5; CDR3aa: CVWGLAGGQETQYF; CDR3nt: TGTGTCTGGGGACTAGCGGGAGGGCAAGAGACCCAGTACTTC
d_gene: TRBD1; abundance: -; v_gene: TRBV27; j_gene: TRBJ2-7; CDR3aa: CASRPGTGYEQYF; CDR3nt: TGTGCCAGCAGGCCAGGGACAGGCTACGAGCAGTACTTC
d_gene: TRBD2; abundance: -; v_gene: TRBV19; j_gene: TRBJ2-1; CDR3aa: CASSIKREAYNEQFF; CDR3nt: TGTGCCAGTAGTATAAAGCGGGAGGCCTACAATGAGCAGTTCTTC
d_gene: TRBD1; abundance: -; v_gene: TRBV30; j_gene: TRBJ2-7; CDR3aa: CAYTDRGSYEQYF; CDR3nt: TGTGCCTACACTGACAGGGGCTCCTACGAGCAGTACTTC
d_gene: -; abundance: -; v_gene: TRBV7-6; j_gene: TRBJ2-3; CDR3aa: CASSLGLRDGLTDTQYF; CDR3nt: TGTGCCAGCAGCTTAGGGTTGCGGGACGGGTTAACGGATACGCAGTATTTT
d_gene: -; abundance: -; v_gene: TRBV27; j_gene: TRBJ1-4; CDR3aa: CASSLTGLGEKLFF; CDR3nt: TGTGCCAGCAGTCTAACAGGGCTAGGGGAAAAACTGTTTTTT
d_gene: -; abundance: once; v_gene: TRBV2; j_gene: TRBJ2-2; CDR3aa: CASSENRGGGELFF; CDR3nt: TGTGCCAGCAGTGAAAACAGGGGAGGCGGGGAGCTGTTTTTT
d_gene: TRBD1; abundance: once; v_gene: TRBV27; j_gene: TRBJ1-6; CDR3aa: CASRTGTANSPLHF; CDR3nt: TGTGCCAGCAGGACCGGGACAGCTAATTCACCCCTCCACTTT
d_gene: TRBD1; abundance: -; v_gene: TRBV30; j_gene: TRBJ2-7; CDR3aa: CAWSVFRAGQGWVEQYF; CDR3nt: TGTGCCTGGAGTGTGTTTCGTGCGGGACAGGGGTGGGTCGAGCAGTACTTC
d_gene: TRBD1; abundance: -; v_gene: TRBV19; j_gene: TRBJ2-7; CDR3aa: CASSRDRGSFTEQYF; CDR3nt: TGTGCCAGTAGCCGGGACAGGGGGTCTTTTACGGAGCAGTACTTC
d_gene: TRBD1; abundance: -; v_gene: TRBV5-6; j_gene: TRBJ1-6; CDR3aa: CASSLGYRGPNSPLHF; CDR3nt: TGTGCCAGCAGCTTGGGATACAGGGGGCCAAACTCACCCCTCCACTTT
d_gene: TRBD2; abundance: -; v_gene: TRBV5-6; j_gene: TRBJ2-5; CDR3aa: CASSLMSGGAGKTQYF; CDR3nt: TGTGCCAGCAGCTTGATGTCGGGGGGGGCAGGAAAGACCCAGTACTTC
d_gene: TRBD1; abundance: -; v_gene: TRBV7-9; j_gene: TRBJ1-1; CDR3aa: CASSHGQENWGTEAFF; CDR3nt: TGTGCCAGCAGCCACGGACAGGAGAATTGGGGCACTGAAGCTTTCTTT
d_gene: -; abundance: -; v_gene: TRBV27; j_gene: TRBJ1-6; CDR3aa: CASRPGNNSPLHF; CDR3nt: TGTGCCAGCAGACCCGGGAACAATTCACCCCTCCACTTT
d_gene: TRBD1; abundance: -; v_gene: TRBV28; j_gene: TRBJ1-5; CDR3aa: CASSLQGQHNQPQHF; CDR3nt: TGTGCCAGCAGTTTACAGGGACAGCATAATCAGCCCCAGCATTTT
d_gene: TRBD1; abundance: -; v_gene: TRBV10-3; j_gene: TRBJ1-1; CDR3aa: CAISESRGLNTEAFF; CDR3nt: TGTGCCATCAGTGAGTCCAGGGGGCTGAACACTGAAGCTTTCTTT
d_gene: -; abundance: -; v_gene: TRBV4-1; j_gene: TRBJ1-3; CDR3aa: CASSQDKYGGARLTGPQGTIYF; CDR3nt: TGCGCCAGCAGCCAAGACAAGTACGGGGGGGCGAGACTAACCGGGCCCCAGGGCACCATATATTTT
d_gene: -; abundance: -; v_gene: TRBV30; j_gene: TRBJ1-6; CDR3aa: CAWSEGGSSPLHF; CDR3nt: TGTGCCTGGAGCGAGGGAGGAAGCTCACCCCTCCACTTT
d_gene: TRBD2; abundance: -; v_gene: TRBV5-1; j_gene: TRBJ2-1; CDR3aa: CASRTSGWAYNEQFF; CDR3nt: TGCGCCAGCAGAACTAGCGGGTGGGCCTACAATGAGCAGTTCTTC
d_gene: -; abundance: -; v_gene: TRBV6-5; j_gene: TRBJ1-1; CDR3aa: CASSYFRGSEAFF; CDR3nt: TGTGCCAGCAGTTACTTTCGAGGGTCTGAGGCTTTCTTT
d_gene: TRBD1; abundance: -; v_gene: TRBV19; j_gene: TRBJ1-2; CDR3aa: CAVKTGLNYGYTF; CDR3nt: TGTGCCGTAAAGACAGGGCTTAACTATGGCTACACCTTC
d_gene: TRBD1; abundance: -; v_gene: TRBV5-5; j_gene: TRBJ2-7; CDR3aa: CASSSLDRVYEQYF; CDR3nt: TGTGCCAGCAGCTCCCTGGACAGGGTCTACGAGCAGTACTTC
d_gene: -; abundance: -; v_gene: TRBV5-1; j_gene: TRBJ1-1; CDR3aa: CASSLDPGWMNTEAFF; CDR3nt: TGCGCCAGCAGCTTGGATCCGGGATGGATGAACACTGAAGCTTTCTTT
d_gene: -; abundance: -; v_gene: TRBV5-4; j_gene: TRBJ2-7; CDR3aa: CASSLYGLASEQYF; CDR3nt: TGTGCCAGCAGCTTGTACGGGCTAGCAAGCGAGCAGTACTTC
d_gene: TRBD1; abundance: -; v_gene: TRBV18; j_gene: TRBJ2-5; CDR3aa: CASSPRTGMKETQYF; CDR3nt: TGTGCCAGCTCACCAAGGACAGGGATGAAAGAGACCCAGTACTTC
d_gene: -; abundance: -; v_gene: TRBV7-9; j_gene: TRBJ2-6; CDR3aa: CASSLHSSGANVLTF; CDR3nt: TGTGCCAGCAGCTTACATAGCTCTGGGGCCAACGTCCTGACTTTC